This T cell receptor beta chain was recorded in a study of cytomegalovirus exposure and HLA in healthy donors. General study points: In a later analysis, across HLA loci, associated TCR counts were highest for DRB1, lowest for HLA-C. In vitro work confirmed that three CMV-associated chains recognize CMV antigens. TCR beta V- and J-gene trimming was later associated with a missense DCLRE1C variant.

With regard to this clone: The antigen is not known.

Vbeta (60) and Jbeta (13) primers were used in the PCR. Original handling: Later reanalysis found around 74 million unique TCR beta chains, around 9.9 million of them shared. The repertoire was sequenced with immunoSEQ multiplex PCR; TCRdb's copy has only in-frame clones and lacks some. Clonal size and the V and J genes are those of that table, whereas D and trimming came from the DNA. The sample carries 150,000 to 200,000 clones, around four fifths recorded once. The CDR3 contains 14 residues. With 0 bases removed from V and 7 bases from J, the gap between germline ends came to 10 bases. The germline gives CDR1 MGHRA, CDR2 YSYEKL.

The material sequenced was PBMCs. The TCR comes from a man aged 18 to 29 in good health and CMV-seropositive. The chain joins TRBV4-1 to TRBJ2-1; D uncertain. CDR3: CASSQELGLNEQFF. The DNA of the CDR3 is TGCGCCAGCAGCCAAGAGCTAGGTTTAAATGAGCAGTTCTTC.